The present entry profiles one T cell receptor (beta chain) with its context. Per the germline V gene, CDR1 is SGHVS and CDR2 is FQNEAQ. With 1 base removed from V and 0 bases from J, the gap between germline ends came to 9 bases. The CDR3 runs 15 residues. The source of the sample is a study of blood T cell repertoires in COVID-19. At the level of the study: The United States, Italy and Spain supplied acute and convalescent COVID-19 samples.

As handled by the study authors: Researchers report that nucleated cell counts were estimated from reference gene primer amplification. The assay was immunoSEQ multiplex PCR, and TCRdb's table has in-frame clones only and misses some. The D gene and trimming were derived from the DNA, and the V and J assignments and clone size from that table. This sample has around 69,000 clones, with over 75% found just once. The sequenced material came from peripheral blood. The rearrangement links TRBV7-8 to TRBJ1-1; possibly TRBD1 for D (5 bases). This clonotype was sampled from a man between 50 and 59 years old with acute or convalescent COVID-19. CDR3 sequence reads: CASSLGGGMNTEAFF. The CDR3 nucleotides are TGTGCCAGCAGCTTAGGGGGGGGAATGAACACTGAAGCTTTCTTT. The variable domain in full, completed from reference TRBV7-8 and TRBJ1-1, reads GAGVSQSPRYKVAKRGQDVALRCDPISGHVSLFWYQQALGQGPEFLTYFQNEAQLDKSGLPSDRFFAERPEGSVSTLKIQRTQQEDSAVYLCASSLGGGMNTEAFFGQGTRLTVV.